The 4 T cell receptor beta chains listed next were all sequenced from one sample in a study of blood T cell repertoires in COVID-19. Here immunoSEQ multiplex PCR was the method, and the copy in TCRdb shows in-frame clones only, minus some. The sample has 300,000 to 450,000 clones, 85% seen once. The sequencing input was peripheral blood. The receptors here all came from a woman in her late teens or twenties with acute or convalescent COVID-19.

This chain links TRBV18 with TRBJ2-2; a possible D gene is TRBD1 (5 bases). Trimming removed 1 base from V and 5 bases from J, with 26 bases in between. Germline values: CDR1 KGHSH, CDR2 LQKENI. The CDR3 runs 20 residues. Written as DNA, the CDR3 is TGTGCCAGCTCACCACTCTCTACCGCTCCAGGGATGGGCAAAACCGGGGAGCTGTTTTTT. Translation gives CASSPLSTAPGMGKTGELFF.

With respect to this clone: Other nucleotide sequences from this sample produce the same CDR3. The chain combines TRBV7-8 with TRBJ1-5; 11 positions agree with TRBD1. CDR1 and CDR2 (germline): SGHVS, FQNEAQ. Trimming cost V 5 bases and J 4 bases; bases outside gene matches: 4. This CDR3 is 15 amino acids long. The CDR3 DNA is TGTGCCAGCAGCCTAGGGACAGGGGGGAATCAGCCCCAGCATTTT. It specifies CASSLGTGGNQPQHF. The full variable domain, rest sourced from reference TRBV7-8 and TRBJ1-5, is GAGVSQSPRYKVAKRGQDVALRCDPISGHVSLFWYQQALGQGPEFLTYFQNEAQLDKSGLPSDRFFAERPEGSVSTLKIQRTQQEDSAVYLCASSLGTGGNQPQHFGDGTRLSIL.

A few counts support this clone. The chain has TRBV7-8 and TRBJ2-7, with D possibly TRBD2 on 5 matching bases. Germline V gives CDR1 SGHVS, CDR2 FQNEAQ. The length of the CDR3 is 12 residues. Trimming stripped 4 bases from V and 3 bases from J, with 7 bases between. CDR3 nucleotides: TGTGCCAGCAGCTCCGGGGACTACGAGCAGTACTTC. Translated: CASSSGDYEQYF.

The genes are TRBV6-4 and TRBJ2-7; no reliable D call. CDR3 size: 12 residues. The V end was cut by 6 bases, the J end by 2 bases, with 8 bases between. Germline CDR1 and CDR2: MRHNA and SNTAGT. CDR3 protein: CASRAVPYEQYF. CDR3 nucleotides: TGTGCCAGCAGGGCCGTTCCCTACGAGCAGTACTTC.